This T cell receptor (beta chain) was profiled in a study of STAT5B mutations in CD4+ large granular lymphocyte leukemia. Study-level background: Healthy donors showed HLA-associated enrichment of the CDR3 'QG' motif. Study-wide results and limits: Top patient clones used TRBV06 genes more often: 8/27 versus 2/35 in controls. CD4-sorted patient repertoires seemed more clonal than healthy CD4+ repertoires. Higher CD4+ than CD8+ T-LGLL clonality might reflect small sample size.

This CDR3 comprises 19 residues. From germline, CDR1 is SGHRS and CDR2 YFSETQ. J gave up 7 bases and V 2 bases, and 18 bases lay outside the gene matches. Data came from immunoSEQ multiplex PCR; TCRdb stores just in-frame clones and leaves some out. The table shows 32,000 or so clones, with around 81% occurring only once. In regard to this clone: Its antigen remains unidentified.

This receptor was taken from a human donor in good health. The rearrangement uses TRBV5-1 and TRBJ1-2, with 12 bases lining up with TRBD1. Sample: CD4+ T cells from blood buffy coats. This chain's CDR3 is CASSFNALGGTGGAVGYTF. DNA of the CDR3: TGCGCCAGCAGCTTTAACGCCTTAGGTGGGACAGGGGGCGCAGTTGGCTACACCTTC.